A single TCR beta chain is shown here with its context. Its target is not known. No infections or other immune events were documented during collection. The V segment lost 5 bases and the J segment 4 bases; nucleotides outside the gene matches: 9. The CDR3 length is 15 residues. In germline, CDR1 is GTSNPN, CDR2 SVGIG (reference sequence). Method: immunoSEQ multiplex PCR; TCRdb's copy keeps in-frame clones and lacks some. The sample has some 90,000 clones; more than 75% are singletons. These data are taken from a study of identifying expanded T cells in peripheral blood. Study-wide results and caveats: Differentially abundant clones: about 1.2 between replicates, around 17 at roughly 13 days, 19 to 20 at four. Clone count variance between two-week samples rose with total template count.

The specimen sequenced was blood. The TCR originated in a person aged 18 to 75 in good health. The rearrangement links TRBV30 to TRBJ2-3; 10 nucleotides align to TRBD2. The chain's CDR3 is CAWRPGLARADTQYF. In nucleotides, the CDR3 is TGTGCCTGGCGCCCGGGACTAGCGAGGGCAGATACGCAGTATTTT.